This is a list of T cell receptor beta chains from one sample in a study of beta chain features in type 1 diabetes. Measured with immunoSEQ multiplex PCR; TCRdb has only the in-frame clones, and not every one. The sample lists under 850,000 clones; around an eighth were seen once. Specimen: naive CD4+ T cells from blood. The receptors were gathered from a man between 18 and 29 years old with type 1 diabetes. CDR3s include the opening cysteine and the closing phenylalanine or tryptophan. D genes are given only for firm matches.

TRBD1	TRBV5-1	TRBJ2-7	CASSRGGQGIHEQYF
-	TRBV5-4	TRBJ1-2	CASTQEGLYGYTF
-	TRBV5-1	TRBJ1-1	CASNEGSNTEAFF
TRBD1	TRBV4-1	TRBJ2-7	CASSRPGQSYEQYF
TRBD1	TRBV19	TRBJ2-3	CASSRQGLTIDTQYF
TRBD1	TRBV5-1	TRBJ1-6	CASSGGQPNSPLHF
-	TRBV30	TRBJ1-1	CAWTPDTEAFF
-	TRBV5-1	TRBJ2-7	CASSFSPAPTPYEQYF
TRBD1	TRBV28	TRBJ2-7	CASRAAGTGAYEQYF
-	TRBV5-1	TRBJ1-6	CASSLRGEGYNSPLHF
TRBD1	TRBV28	TRBJ1-5	CDRGSNQPQHF
TRBD1	TRBV7-2	TRBJ1-3	CASSSGNRGGNTIYF
-	TRBV5-6	TRBJ1-2	CASSQSRTYGYTF
TRBD1	TRBV5-1	TRBJ2-2	CASSLQQGITGELFF
-	TRBV10-1	TRBJ2-4	CASSSTGINIQYF
-	TRBV5-6	TRBJ1-3	CASSLGVTIYF
-	TRBV6-1	TRBJ1-1	CASSESGSTEAFF
-	TRBV15	TRBJ2-7	CATSIGTEQYF
TRBD2	TRBV5-1	TRBJ2-3	CASSLAASGGITDTQYF
-	TRBV19	TRBJ2-6	CASSEQGAGANVLTF
-	TRBV11-3	TRBJ1-1	CASSLEGNLNTEAFF
-	TRBV25-1	TRBJ1-2	CASSELAGYTF
-	TRBV6-6	TRBJ2-7	CASSYTTGSEQYF
-	TRBV7-9	TRBJ2-7	CASSSVYEQYF
-	TRBV12-5	TRBJ2-2	CASGFPEGSEGELFF
-	TRBV7-7	TRBJ2-1	CASSSPAGEQFF
TRBD2	TRBV5-1	TRBJ2-3	CASRRLAGTDTQYF
TRBD1	TRBV5-4	TRBJ1-3	CASSFDGQGTGNTIYF
TRBD1	TRBV6-6	TRBJ1-3	CASSGTASGNTIYF
-	TRBV14	TRBJ1-6	CASSPSLRPPSPLHF
-	TRBV10-3	TRBJ2-3	CAISDFPTDTQYF
-	TRBV5-1	TRBJ2-1	CASSSEVSSYNEQFF
-	TRBV10-3	TRBJ2-2	CAINTNTGELFF
-	TRBV30	TRBJ1-1	CAWSRGENTEAFF
-	TRBV5-1	TRBJ1-5	CASSLGGFVNQPQHF
-	TRBV13	TRBJ1-2	CASSLLGSAVIYGYTF
-	TRBV30	TRBJ1-4	CAWRGPRQSPTNEKLFF
-	TRBV5-6	TRBJ2-7	CASSLRIGQYEQYF
-	TRBV25-1	TRBJ1-2	CASSGQQVNYGYTF
TRBD1	TRBV7-9	TRBJ1-1	CASSPRLQGAGTEAFF
-	TRBV6-5	TRBJ1-2	CASRVTEGDGYTF
-	TRBV30	TRBJ2-7	CAWGEATSYEQYF
TRBD1	TRBV18	TRBJ2-5	CASSGPGQGEETQYF